This T cell receptor (beta chain) is from a study of blood T cell repertoires in COVID-19. Overall study: Both acute and convalescent COVID-19 samples were obtained from the United States, Italy and Spain. T cells, B-cell-depleted T cells, or PBMCs provided the cDNA or gDNA that served as material.

The repertoire was sequenced with immunoSEQ multiplex PCR; TCRdb's copy has only in-frame clones and lacks some. The sample lists some 270,000 clones; around 86% were seen once. This TCR was recovered from a man between 45 and 60 years old with acute or convalescent COVID-19. The sequencing sample was made of peripheral blood.

The CDR3 bases are TGTGCCAGCTGCGGACCCCGACAGGGACTAGGTGAAAAACTGTTTTTT. Amino acid sequence: CASCGPRQGLGEKLFF. V is TRBV19 and J is TRBJ1-4, with 7 nucleotides matching TRBD1. The CDR3 is 16 amino acids. The germline V gene encodes CDR1 LNHDA and CDR2 SQIVND (reference sequence). J was trimmed by 7 bases and V by 9 bases; bases with no gene match: 17. The full variable domain, in which reference TRBV19 and TRBJ1-4 provide the parts outside the CDR3, is DGGITQSPKYLFRKEGQNVTLSCEQNLNHDAMYWYRQDPGQGLRLIYYSQIVNDFQKGDIAEGYSVSREKKESFPLTVTSAQKNPTAFYLCASCGPRQGLGEKLFFGSGTQLSVL.